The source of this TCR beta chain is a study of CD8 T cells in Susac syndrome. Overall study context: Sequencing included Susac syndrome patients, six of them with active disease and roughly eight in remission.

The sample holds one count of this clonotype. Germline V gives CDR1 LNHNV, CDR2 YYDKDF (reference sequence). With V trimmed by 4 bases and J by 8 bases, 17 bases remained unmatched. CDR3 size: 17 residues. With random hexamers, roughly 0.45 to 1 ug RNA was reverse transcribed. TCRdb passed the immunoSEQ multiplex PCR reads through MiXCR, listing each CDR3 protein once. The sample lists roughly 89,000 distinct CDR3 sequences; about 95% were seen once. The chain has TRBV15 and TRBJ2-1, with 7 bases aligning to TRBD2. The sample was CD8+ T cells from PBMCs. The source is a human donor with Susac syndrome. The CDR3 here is CATSKGLAGGSSHEQFF. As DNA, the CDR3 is TGTGCCACCAGCAAGGGCCTCGCGGGCGGGAGTTCCCATGAGCAGTTCTTC.